The 28 T cell receptor beta chains listed next were all sequenced from one sample in a study of blood T cell repertoires in COVID-19 (dated by TCRdb to about 2020). The library came from the immunoSEQ multiplex PCR assay. Held by TCRdb, this immuneACCESS table contains in-frame sequences only and omits some clones. Under half of the omission traces to an unresolved V gene where checked; the cause of the rest is unknown. The sample profile shows over 45,000 clones; 81% of them were found once. The ten biggest clones cover 28% of the sample. The specimen was peripheral blood. The source of these receptors is an elderly woman with active or convalescent COVID-19.

This clone was seen only a few times. This chain connects TRBV18 to TRBJ2-7; 8 bases fit TRBD2. The CDR3 loop spans 18 amino acids. Unmatched junction bases numbered 16, after V lost 0 bases and J lost 6 bases. Per germline, CDR1 KGHSH and CDR2 LQKENI. Written as DNA, the CDR3 is TGTGCCAGCTCACCACCGAGGGTAGCGGGGCCATCCGAGATCGAGCAGTACTTC. It yields the protein CASSPPRVAGPSEIEQYF.

This chain links TRBV9 with TRBJ1-1; TRBD1 matches at 10 bases. Germline loops: CDR1 SGDLS, CDR2 YYNGEE. CDR3 length: 15 residues. Germline trimming cut 0 bases from V and 4 bases from J; bases unmatched to any gene: 3. The CDR3 here is CASSVGGQGSTEAFF. As DNA, the CDR3 is TGTGCCAGCAGCGTAGGGGGACAGGGGAGCACTGAAGCTTTCTTT.

The chain has TRBV7-9 and TRBJ2-7, with 9 bases that match TRBD1. CDR3 length: 15 residues. V was clipped by 5 bases and J by 6 bases; unmatched bases: 11. The V gene's germline CDR1 is SEHNR and CDR2 FQNEAQ (reference sequence). The CDR3 reads CASSVNPGQGTEQYF. The DNA of the CDR3 is TGTGCCAGCAGCGTAAATCCGGGACAGGGCACCGAGCAGTACTTC.

The chain employs TRBV6-2 or TRBV6-3 and TRBJ1-1, with TRBD1 as a possible D gene (5 bases). Germline-derived CDR1 and CDR2 are MNHEY and SVGEGT. Trimming shortened V by 5 bases and J by 1 base, and 8 bases separated the two germline ends. The CDR3 has 13 residues. CDR3 coding DNA: TGTGCCAGCAGTGATACAGGGAACACTGAAGCTTTCTTT. It translates to CASSDTGNTEAFF.

V gene TRBV19 combines with J gene TRBJ1-6; 11 nucleotides align to TRBD1. Germline-derived CDR1 and CDR2 are LNHDA and SQIVND (reference sequence). The V gene end was trimmed by 3 bases and the J gene end by 8 bases; junction bases not matched to a gene: 9. This CDR3 comprises 17 residues. CDR3 DNA: TGTGCCAGTAGTATTCAAACAGGACAGGGGGCCTATTCACCCCTCCACTTT. This encodes CASSIQTGQGAYSPLHF.

With regard to this clone: The sample carries other DNA sequences with the same CDR3. The gene calls are TRBV28 and TRBJ1-1; D gene ambiguous. The CDR3 extends over 14 amino acids. V lost 4 bases, J lost 2 bases, and 11 bases lay in between. CDR1 MDHEN and CDR2 SYDVKM come from the germline V gene. The CDR3 protein is CASSSGTGNTEAFF. In nucleotides, the CDR3 is TGTGCCAGCAGTTCCGGCACGGGAAACACTGAAGCTTTCTTT.

This chain uses TRBV19 with TRBJ1-1, with TRBD1 as a possible D gene (6 bases). V lost 7 bases to trimming and J lost 11 bases, with 23 bases between them. The CDR3 runs 14 residues. Germline-derived CDR1 and CDR2 are LNHDA and SQIVND (reference sequence). This CDR3 reads CASTYSRGGLMAFF. DNA of the CDR3: TGTGCCAGTACCTATAGTCGCGGGGGGCTTATGGCTTTCTTT.

This clone was seen more than once but under ten times. The chain links TRBV10-3 to TRBJ2-7; 10 bases align to TRBD1. CDR3 length: 13 residues. The germline gives CDR1 ENHRY, CDR2 SYGVKD. Trimming removed 8 bases from V and 5 bases from J; junction bases left unmatched: 6. CDR3 protein: CAIWDRGVHEQYF. The DNA of the CDR3 is TGTGCCATCTGGGACAGGGGCGTACACGAGCAGTACTTC.

This rearrangement joins TRBV19 to TRBJ2-1; D perhaps matches TRBD2 (5 bases). The CDR3 runs 19 residues. V was trimmed by 5 bases and J by 0 bases, leaving 23 bases between them. The germline gives CDR1 LNHDA, CDR2 SQIVND (reference sequence). Here the CDR3 DNA reads TGTGCCAGTAGTCAAAACGGGGTATCGAGACTTTCCTCCTACAATGAGCAGTTCTTC. Amino acids: CASSQNGVSRLSSYNEQFF.

The sample holds a few counts of this clone. The chain combines TRBV7-2 with TRBJ1-5; D gene uncertain. Between the trimmed V and J ends, which lost 1 base and 3 bases, there was a span of 10 bases. Germline V lookup: CDR1 SGHTA, CDR2 FQGNSA. This CDR3 region has 15 residues. This CDR3 is CASSLGGFPNQPQHF. CDR3 in DNA: TGTGCCAGCAGCTTAGGCGGGTTCCCCAATCAGCCCCAGCATTTT.

This chain links TRBV24-1 with TRBJ1-1; unclear D gene. Per germline, CDR1 KGHDR and CDR2 SFDVKD. The CDR3 has 13 amino acids. V was trimmed by 4 bases and J by 0 bases, leaving 5 bases between them. The chain's CDR3 is CATSEGLNTEAFF. The CDR3 nucleotides read TGTGCCACCAGTGAGGGCTTGAACACTGAAGCTTTCTTT.

The CDR3 nucleotides read TGTGCCAGCTCACCGCAACACAATCAGCCCCAGCATTTT. Translating gives CASSPQHNQPQHF. The J gene is TRBJ1-5, the V gene TRBV18; D is ambiguous. Germline V gene data show CDR1 as KGHSH and CDR2 as LQKENI. The CDR3 totals 13 residues. Trimming removed 3 bases at V and 3 bases at J, with 6 bases between.

The chain's CDR3 is CASSRTGEDTGELFF. In nucleotides, the CDR3 is TGCGCCAGCAGTCGAACAGGGGAGGACACCGGGGAGCTGTTTTTT. V and J are TRBV23-1 and TRBJ2-2; D might be TRBD1 (7 bases). TRBV23-1 is assigned to the ORF class and has an uncertain function. Trimming shortened V by 4 bases and J by 3 bases, and 12 bases separated the two germline ends. This CDR3 is 15 amino acids long.

In DNA form, the CDR3 reads TGCGCCAGCAGCTTGGCAGGACAGGGAGATAGGGCTGAAGCTTTCTTT. This codes for CASSLAGQGDRAEAFF. V is TRBV5-1 and J is TRBJ1-1; TRBD1 matches at 8 bases. The CDR3 loop spans 16 amino acids. J was trimmed by 6 bases and V by 0 bases; bases with no gene match: 10. Germline CDR1 reads SGHRS; CDR2 reads YFSETQ.

The chain joins TRBV7-9 to TRBJ1-5, with TRBD1 matching over 11 bases. CDR3 size: 15 residues. V was pared by 5 bases and J by 5 bases, with 5 bases of the junction left unmatched. The V gene's germline CDR1 is SEHNR and CDR2 FQNEAQ (reference sequence). The CDR3 is CASSRGQGAHQPQHF. In nucleotides, the CDR3 is TGTGCCAGCAGCCGTGGACAGGGGGCACATCAGCCCCAGCATTTT.

The chain carries TRBV7-3 and TRBJ2-1; D perhaps matches TRBD2 (7 bases). Germline V gene sequence: CDR1 SGHTA, CDR2 FQGTGA. V lost 1 base and J lost 4, with 8 bases in between. The CDR3 contains 14 residues. This chain's CDR3 is CASSLKGGYNEQFF. The CDR3 DNA follows: TGTGCCAGCAGCTTAAAGGGGGGGTACAATGAGCAGTTCTTC. Variable domain in full (rest from reference TRBV7-3 and TRBJ2-1): GAGVSQTPSNKVTEKGKYVELRCDPISGHTALYWYRQSLGQGPEFLIYFQGTGAADDSGLPNDRFFAVRPEGSVSTLKIQRTERGDSAVYLCASSLKGGYNEQFFGPGTRLTVL.

This chain uses TRBV24-1 with TRBJ2-6, with TRBD2 matching 8 bases. This CDR3 region has 17 residues. J lost 4 bases, V lost 6 bases, and 10 bases had no gene match. Germline lookup yields CDR1 KGHDR and CDR2 SFDVKD. CDR3 in DNA: TGTGCCACCAGTTCTCGGACGGGGGGGCCAGGGGCCAACGTCCTGACTTTC. Protein sequence: CATSSRTGGPGANVLTF.

This rearrangement joins TRBV5-6 to TRBJ2-3, with 9 bases identical to TRBD1. With V trimmed by 0 bases and J by 7 bases, 6 bases remained unmatched. The V gene's germline CDR1 is SGHDT and CDR2 YYEEEE. The CDR3 runs 15 residues. This CDR3 reads CASSLEGTGPYTQYF. The CDR3 region has the DNA TGTGCCAGCAGCTTGGAGGGGACAGGGCCCTATACGCAGTATTTT.

V is TRBV2 and J is TRBJ1-6; the match to TRBD1 covers 7 bases. The germline V gene encodes CDR1 SNHLY and CDR2 FYNNEI. The length of the CDR3 is 14 residues. V was pared by 5 bases and J by 6 bases, with 4 bases of the junction left unmatched. The CDR3 spells CASSLTGLNSPLHF. Here the CDR3 DNA reads TGTGCCAGCAGTTTGACAGGGCTTAATTCACCCCTCCACTTT.

J is TRBJ2-1 and V is TRBV6-4; 10 bases align to TRBD2. The trim removed 6 bases at V and 9 bases at J, leaving 8 bases unmatched. Germline V gives CDR1 MRHNA, CDR2 SNTAGT. This CDR3 has 14 amino acids. CDR3 sequence reads: CASRGLAMGGEQFF. CDR3 nucleotides: TGTGCCAGCAGGGGACTAGCGATGGGTGGTGAGCAGTTCTTC.

The CDR3 DNA is TGTGCCAGCAGCACAGCGGGGGGGCCACAAGAGACCCAGTACTTC. Amino acid sequence: CASSTAGGPQETQYF. V and J are TRBV7-6 and TRBJ2-5; 10 positions match TRBD2. V shed 5 bases and J 2 bases; nucleotides not matched to a gene: 5. Looked up from germline, CDR1 is SGHVS and CDR2 is FNYEAQ. The CDR3 sequence is 15 residues long.

The chain has TRBV19 and TRBJ1-2, with TRBD1 matching over 8 bases. The V segment lost 4 bases and the J segment 4 bases; nucleotides outside the gene matches: 11. CDR1 and CDR2 from the germline V gene are LNHDA and SQIVND (reference sequence). The length of the CDR3 is 16 residues. The CDR3 reads CASSRGGTGIAYGYTF. The CDR3 coding sequence is TGTGCCAGTAGTAGGGGAGGGACAGGTATCGCCTATGGCTACACCTTC.

This sequence joins TRBV3-1 (or the pseudogene TRBV3-2) and TRBJ1-3, with a tentative D call TRBD1 (5 bases). Trimming left V 0 bases short and J 2 bases short, with 8 bases between. Looked up from germline, CDR1 is LGHDT and CDR2 is YNNKEL (reference sequence). The CDR3 has 15 residues. The CDR3 region has the DNA TGTGCCAGCAGCCAAGAAACGACAGCTGGAAACACCATATATTTT. Translation: CASSQETTAGNTIYF.

The V and J genes are TRBV2 and TRBJ1-2; 7 bases fit TRBD1. From germline, CDR1 is SNHLY and CDR2 FYNNEI. V lost 5 bases to trimming and J lost 7 bases; unmatched junction nucleotides: 4. CDR3 size: 12 residues. The DNA of the CDR3 is TGTGCCAGCAGTCCGAGGGGGCTTGGCTACACCTTC. Translation: CASSPRGLGYTF.

This clone was observed at least ten times. This chain uses TRBV7-2 with TRBJ2-7; 10 positions match TRBD1. The V segment lost 5 bases and the J segment 3 bases; nucleotides outside the gene matches: 7. From germline, CDR1 is SGHTA and CDR2 FQGNSA. The CDR3 length is 15 residues. The CDR3 nucleotides read TGTGCCAGCAGCCTCGGACAGGGGGGGTTCTACGAGCAGTACTTC. Protein: CASSLGQGGFYEQYF.

The J gene is TRBJ2-6, the V gene TRBV5-1; weak D call: TRBD2 (6 bases). The germline gives CDR1 SGHRS, CDR2 YFSETQ. The CDR3 is made up of 18 amino acids. Trimming cost V 5 bases and J 0 bases, with 18 bases left between them. CDR3 DNA: TGCGCCAGCAGTCGGACGGGGGACGGGGGCTCTGGGGCCAACGTCCTGACTTTC. Translating it yields CASSRTGDGGSGANVLTF.

This chain links TRBV4-3 with TRBJ1-2; tentative D call: TRBD1 (5 bases). The CDR3 has 15 amino acids. The germline V and J ends were trimmed by 0 bases and 2 bases, with 10 bases remaining between them. Germline lookup yields CDR1 LGHNA and CDR2 YSLEER. CDR3: CASSQEGAGNYGYTF. DNA of the CDR3: TGCGCCAGCAGCCAAGAAGGGGCGGGGAACTATGGCTACACCTTC.

The CDR3 DNA reads TGTGCCAGCAGTGGTAGCGGGGGCTCAGAGACCCAGTACTTC. Residues: CASSGSGGSETQYF. The V gene is TRBV28, the J gene TRBJ2-5; 9 positions agree with TRBD2. Germline V gives CDR1 MDHEN, CDR2 SYDVKM. J lost 4 bases, V lost 5 bases, and 5 bases had no gene match. The CDR3 is 14 amino acids.